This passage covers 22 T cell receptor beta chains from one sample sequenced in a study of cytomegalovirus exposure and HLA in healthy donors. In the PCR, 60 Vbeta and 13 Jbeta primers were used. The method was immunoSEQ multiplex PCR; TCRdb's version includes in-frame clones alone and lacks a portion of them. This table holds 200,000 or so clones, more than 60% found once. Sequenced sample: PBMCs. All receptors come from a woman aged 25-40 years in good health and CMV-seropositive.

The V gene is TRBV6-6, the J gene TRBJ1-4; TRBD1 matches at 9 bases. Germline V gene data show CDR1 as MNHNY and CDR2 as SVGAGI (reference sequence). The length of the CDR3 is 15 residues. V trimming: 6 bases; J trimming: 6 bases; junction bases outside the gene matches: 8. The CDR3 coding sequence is TGTGCCAGCAGCCAGACCGGGACAGGGTATGAAAAACTGTTTTTT. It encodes CASSQTGTGYEKLFF.

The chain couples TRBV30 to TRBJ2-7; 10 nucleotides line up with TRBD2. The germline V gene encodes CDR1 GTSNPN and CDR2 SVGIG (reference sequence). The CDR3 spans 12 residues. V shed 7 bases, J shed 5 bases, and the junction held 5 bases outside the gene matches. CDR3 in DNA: TGTGCCTTGGGACTAGCGAGCCACGAGCAGTACTTC. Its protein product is CALGLASHEQYF.

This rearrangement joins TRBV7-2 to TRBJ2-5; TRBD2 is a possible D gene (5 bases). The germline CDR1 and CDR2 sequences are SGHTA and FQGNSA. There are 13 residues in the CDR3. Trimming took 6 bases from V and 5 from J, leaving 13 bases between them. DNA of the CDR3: TGTGCCAGCAGTCGGGGTAGCTGGGAGACCCAGTACTTC. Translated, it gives CASSRGSWETQYF. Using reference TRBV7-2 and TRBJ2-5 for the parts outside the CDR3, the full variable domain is GAGVSQSPSNKVTEKGKDVELRCDPISGHTALYWYRQSLGQGLEFLIYFQGNSAPDKSGLPSDRFSAERTGGSVSTLTIQRTQQEDSAVYLCASSRGSWETQYFGPGTRLLVL.

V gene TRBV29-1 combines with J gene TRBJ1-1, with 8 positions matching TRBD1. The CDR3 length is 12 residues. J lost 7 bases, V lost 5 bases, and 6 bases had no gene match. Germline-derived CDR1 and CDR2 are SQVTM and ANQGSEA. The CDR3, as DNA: TGCAGCGTTACTACCGGACAGGGTGAAGCTTTCTTT. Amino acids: CSVTTGQGEAFF.

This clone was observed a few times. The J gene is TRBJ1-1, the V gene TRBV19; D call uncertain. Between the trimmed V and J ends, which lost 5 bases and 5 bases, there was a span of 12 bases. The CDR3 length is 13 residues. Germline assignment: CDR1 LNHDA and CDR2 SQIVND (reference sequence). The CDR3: CASSLGGWTEAFF. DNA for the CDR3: TGTGCCAGTAGTCTCGGTGGTTGGACTGAAGCTTTCTTT.

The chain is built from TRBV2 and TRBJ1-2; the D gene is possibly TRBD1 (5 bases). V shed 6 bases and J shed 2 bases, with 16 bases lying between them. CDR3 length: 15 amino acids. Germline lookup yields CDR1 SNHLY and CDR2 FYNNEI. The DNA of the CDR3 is TGTGCCAGCAGGGGGGGACCGGGACTGAACTATGGCTACACCTTC. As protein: CASRGGPGLNYGYTF.

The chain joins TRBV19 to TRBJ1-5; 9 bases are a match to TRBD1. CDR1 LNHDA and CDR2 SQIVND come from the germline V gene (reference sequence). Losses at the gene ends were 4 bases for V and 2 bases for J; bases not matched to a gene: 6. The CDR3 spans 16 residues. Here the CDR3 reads CASSNRGQGRNQPQHF. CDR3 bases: TGTGCCAGTAGTAACCGGGGACAGGGACGCAATCAGCCCCAGCATTTT. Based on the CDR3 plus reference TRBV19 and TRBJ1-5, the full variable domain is DGGITQSPKYLFRKEGQNVTLSCEQNLNHDAMYWYRQDPGQGLRLIYYSQIVNDFQKGDIAEGYSVSREKKESFPLTVTSAQKNPTAFYLCASSNRGQGRNQPQHFGDGTRLSIL.

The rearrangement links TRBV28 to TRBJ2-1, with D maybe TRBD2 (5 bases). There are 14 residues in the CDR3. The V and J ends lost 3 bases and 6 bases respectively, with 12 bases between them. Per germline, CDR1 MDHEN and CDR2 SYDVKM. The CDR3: CASSFDLARNEQFF. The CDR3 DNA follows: TGTGCCAGCAGTTTTGACCTAGCCCGCAATGAGCAGTTCTTC.

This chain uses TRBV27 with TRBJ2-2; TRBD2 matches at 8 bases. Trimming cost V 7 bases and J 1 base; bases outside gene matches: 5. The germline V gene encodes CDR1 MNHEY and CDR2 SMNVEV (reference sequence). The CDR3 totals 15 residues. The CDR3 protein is CASTRGGVNTGELFF. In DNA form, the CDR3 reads TGTGCCAGCACCCGGGGGGGGGTGAACACCGGGGAGCTGTTTTTT.

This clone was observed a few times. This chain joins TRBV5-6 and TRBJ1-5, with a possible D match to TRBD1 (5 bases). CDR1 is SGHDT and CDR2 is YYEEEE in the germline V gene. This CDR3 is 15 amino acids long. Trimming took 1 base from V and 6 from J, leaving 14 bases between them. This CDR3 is CASSLWGPTPQPQHF. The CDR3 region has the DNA TGTGCCAGCAGCTTGTGGGGCCCTACTCCTCAGCCCCAGCATTTT.

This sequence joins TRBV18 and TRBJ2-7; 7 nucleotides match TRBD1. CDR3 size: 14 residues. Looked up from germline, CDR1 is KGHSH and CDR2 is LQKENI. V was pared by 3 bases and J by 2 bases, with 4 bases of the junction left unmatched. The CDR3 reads CASSPGQRAYEQYF. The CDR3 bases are TGTGCCAGCTCACCGGGACAGAGGGCCTACGAGCAGTACTTC.

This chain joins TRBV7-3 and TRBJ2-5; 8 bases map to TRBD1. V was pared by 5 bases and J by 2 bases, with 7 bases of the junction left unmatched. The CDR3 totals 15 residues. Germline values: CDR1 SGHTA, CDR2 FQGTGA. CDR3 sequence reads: CASSLYRGVQETQYF. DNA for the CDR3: TGTGCCAGCAGCCTCTACAGGGGGGTTCAAGAGACCCAGTACTTC.

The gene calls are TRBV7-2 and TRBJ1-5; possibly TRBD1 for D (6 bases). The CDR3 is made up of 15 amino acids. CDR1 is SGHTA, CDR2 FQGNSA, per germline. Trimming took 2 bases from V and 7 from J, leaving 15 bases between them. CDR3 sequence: CASSLSTGNRQPQHF. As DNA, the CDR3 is TGTGCCAGCAGCTTATCTACAGGGAACCGACAGCCCCAGCATTTT.

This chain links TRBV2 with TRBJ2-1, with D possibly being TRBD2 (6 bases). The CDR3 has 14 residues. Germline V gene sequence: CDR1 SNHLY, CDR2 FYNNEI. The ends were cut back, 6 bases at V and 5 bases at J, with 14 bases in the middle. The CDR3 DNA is TGTGCCAGCAGAAACCGGGACTTGAACAATGAGCAGTTCTTC. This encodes CASRNRDLNNEQFF.

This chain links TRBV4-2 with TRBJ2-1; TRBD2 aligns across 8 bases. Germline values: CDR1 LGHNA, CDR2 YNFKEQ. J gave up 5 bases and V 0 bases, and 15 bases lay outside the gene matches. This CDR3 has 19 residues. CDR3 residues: CASSQEETSGPLWDNEQFF. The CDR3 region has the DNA TGTGCCAGCAGCCAAGAGGAAACTAGCGGACCCCTATGGGACAATGAGCAGTTCTTC.

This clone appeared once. CDR3 loop: CASSPYYEQYF. The CDR3 nucleotides are TGTGCCAGCAGCCCCTACTACGAGCAGTACTTC. V usage is TRBV7-9 and J usage is TRBJ2-7; no reliable D call. V dropped 5 bases and J dropped 3 bases, with 5 bases sitting between them. Germline assignment: CDR1 SEHNR and CDR2 FQNEAQ (reference sequence). The CDR3 contains 11 residues.

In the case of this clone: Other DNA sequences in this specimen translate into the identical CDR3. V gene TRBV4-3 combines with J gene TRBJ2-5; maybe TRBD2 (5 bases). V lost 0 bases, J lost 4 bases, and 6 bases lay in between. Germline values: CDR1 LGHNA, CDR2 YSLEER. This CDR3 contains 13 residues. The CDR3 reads CASSQDRGETQYF. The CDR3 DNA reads TGCGCCAGCAGCCAAGATCGGGGAGAGACCCAGTACTTC.

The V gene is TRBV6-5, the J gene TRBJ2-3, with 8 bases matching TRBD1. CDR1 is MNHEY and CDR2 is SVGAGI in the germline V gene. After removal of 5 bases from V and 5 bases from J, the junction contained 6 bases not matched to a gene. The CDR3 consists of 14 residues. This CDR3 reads CASSPQGAGDTQYF. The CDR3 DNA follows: TGTGCCAGCAGTCCCCAGGGGGCGGGAGATACGCAGTATTTT.

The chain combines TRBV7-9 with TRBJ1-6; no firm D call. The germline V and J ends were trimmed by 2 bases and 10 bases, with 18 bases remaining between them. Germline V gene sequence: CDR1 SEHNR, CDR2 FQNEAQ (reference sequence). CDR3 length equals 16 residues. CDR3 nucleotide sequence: TGTGCCAGCAGCTTAATTTCGGGAACCCCCAGCTCACCCCTCCACTTT. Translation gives CASSLISGTPSSPLHF.

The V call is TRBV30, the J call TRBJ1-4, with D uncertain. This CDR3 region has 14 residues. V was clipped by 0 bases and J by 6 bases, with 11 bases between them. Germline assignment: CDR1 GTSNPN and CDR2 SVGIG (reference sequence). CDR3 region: CAWSVKVQDEKLFF. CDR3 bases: TGTGCCTGGAGTGTAAAGGTTCAGGATGAAAAACTGTTTTTT.

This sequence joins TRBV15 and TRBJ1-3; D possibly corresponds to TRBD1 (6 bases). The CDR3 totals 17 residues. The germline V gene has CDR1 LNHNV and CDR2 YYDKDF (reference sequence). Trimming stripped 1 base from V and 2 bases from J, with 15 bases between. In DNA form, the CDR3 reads TGTGCCACCAGCAGAGCTGCCCCAGGGGACCCTGGAAACACCATATATTTT. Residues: CATSRAAPGDPGNTIYF.

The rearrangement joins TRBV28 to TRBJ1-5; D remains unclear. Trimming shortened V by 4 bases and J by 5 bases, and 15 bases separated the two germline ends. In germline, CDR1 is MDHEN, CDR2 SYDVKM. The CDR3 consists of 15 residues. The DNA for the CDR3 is TGTGCCAGCAGTTCGGTCGAGGGAGTTTATCAGCCCCAGCATTTT. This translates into CASSSVEGVYQPQHF.